The next 6 T cell receptor beta chains were all read from a single sample in a study of T cells in Graves' hyperthyroidism and ophthalmopathy. The CDR3 regions of TCR beta were amplified from RNA transcripts. Using the HTBI primer set, a first-round RT-PCR was run on the TCR CDR3. One entry per CDR3 protein, called by TCRdb with MiXCR from the multiplex PCR reads. The data hold around 300,000 distinct CDR3 sequences, with approximately 21% observed a single time. Sequencing was carried out using blood. The receptors here all came from a young man with Graves' ophthalmopathy.

This chain links TRBV5-1 with TRBJ2-5; 7 bases are shared with TRBD2. Germline V CDR1 and CDR2: SGHRS, YFSETQ. The CDR3 sequence is 16 residues long. V lost 4 bases, J lost 5 bases, and 14 bases stayed unmatched. Here the CDR3 DNA reads TGCGCCAGCAGCCCCACCTTCGCGGGAGTCGGTGAGACCCAGTACTTC. Translated, it gives CASSPTFAGVGETQYF.

This clonotype was counted ten times or more. The chain couples TRBV28 to TRBJ1-5, with TRBD1 identical over 9 bases. The CDR3 has 15 amino acids. The V gene's germline CDR1 is MDHEN and CDR2 SYDVKM. The ends lost 6 bases at V and 5 bases at J; junction bases unmatched: 8. The CDR3 DNA reads TGTGCCAGCAGCTCTGACAGGGGGGTGGATCAGCCCCAGCATTTT. Residues: CASSSDRGVDQPQHF.

This clonotype was seen a handful of times. This chain links TRBV6-2 or TRBV6-3 with TRBJ2-1; 8 positions agree with TRBD2. J gave up 8 bases and V 4 bases, and 7 bases lay outside the gene matches. This CDR3 spans 14 amino acids. Germline V gene sequence: CDR1 MNHEY, CDR2 SVGEGT. The CDR3 sequence is CASSFPLLADEQFF. CDR3 coding DNA: TGTGCCAGCAGTTTTCCCCTACTAGCGGATGAGCAGTTCTTC.

The chain combines TRBV9 with TRBJ2-5; D gene uncertain. CDR3 length equals 15 residues. The germline gives CDR1 SGDLS, CDR2 YYNGEE. V lost 4 bases to trimming and J lost 8 bases, with 21 bases between them. The CDR3 loop reads CASSPQLVAEKTQYF. For the CDR3, the DNA is TGTGCCAGCAGCCCCCAGTTAGTAGCCGAGAAAACCCAGTACTTC. Full variable domain (rest looked up from reference TRBV9 and TRBJ2-5): DSGVTQTPKHLITATGQRVTLRCSPRSGDLSVYWYQQSLDQGLQFLIQYYNGEERAKGNILERFSAQQFPDLHSELNLSSLELGDSALYFCASSPQLVAEKTQYFGPGTRLLVL.

This clonotype was observed a handful of times. The V gene is TRBV20-1, the J gene TRBJ2-3, with TRBD2 identical over 8 bases. CDR3 length: 19 amino acids. The germline V gene encodes CDR1 DFQATT and CDR2 SNEGSKA (reference sequence). V was pared by 0 bases and J by 0 bases, with 14 bases of the junction left unmatched. The CDR3 loop reads CSARDRAKILAVSTDTQYF. CDR3 DNA sequence: TGCAGTGCTAGAGATCGGGCGAAAATACTAGCGGTTAGCACAGATACGCAGTATTTT.

The chain is built from TRBV20-1 and TRBJ2-1; 10 nucleotides agree with TRBD2. Losses at the gene ends were 5 bases for V and 8 bases for J; bases not matched to a gene: 12. In germline, CDR1 is DFQATT, CDR2 SNEGSKA (reference sequence). The CDR3 runs 15 residues. The CDR3 loop reads CSAGKGTSVFHEQFF. For the CDR3, the DNA is TGCAGTGCTGGGAAGGGGACTAGCGTTTTCCATGAGCAGTTCTTC.